This T cell receptor (beta chain) was sequenced in a study of Graves' ophthalmopathy and Graves' hyperthyroidism. Points from the study as a whole: Ophthalmopathy was separated from stable hyperthyroidism by a 13-signature model with 85% to 90% sensitivity and 65% to 82% specificity. Blood samples also showed most expanded thyroid clonotypes exceeding 0.001 frequency.

A note on this clonotype: Its antigen is still unknown.

V trimming: 4 bases; J trimming: 2 bases; junction bases outside the gene matches: 14. Germline values: CDR1 KGHDR, CDR2 SFDVKD. The CDR3 extends over 18 amino acids. RNA transcripts were the template, and TCR beta CDR3 regions were amplified from them. The authors performed first-round RT-PCR with HTBI primers and then a second-round multiplex PCR. TCRdb ran MiXCR on the multiplex PCR reads and lists one entry per CDR3 protein. The sample shows roughly 1.1 million distinct CDR3 sequences, less than 45% of them seen only once. The chain employs TRBV24-1 and TRBJ2-3; 7 bases are shared with TRBD2. The sample was peripheral blood or thyroid tissue (not recorded which). This receptor was obtained from an adult man with Graves' hyperthyroidism. The CDR3 bases are TGTGCCACCAGTGAGCCGCCCGGACGTAGCGGGCCCACAGATACGCAGTATTTT. This translates into CATSEPPGRSGPTDTQYF.